The 11 T cell receptor beta chains below come from one sample, sequenced in a study of blood T cells in healthy people across ages. A second about 7 to 12 cycle PCR used barcoded and J-beta primers. In TCRdb, the 5' RACE reads were re-called with MiXCR into one record per CDR3 protein. The sample has roughly 1,700,000 distinct CDR3 sequences, roughly 28% seen once. Sequencing was performed on blood. Receptors were obtained from a woman aged 30 to 39 in good health.

This clonotype was recorded many times. The chain links TRBV6-2 or TRBV6-3 to TRBJ2-1, with D maybe TRBD1 (5 bases). This CDR3 is built from 12 residues. Looked up from germline, CDR1 is MNHEY and CDR2 is SVGEGT. The ends were cut back, 2 bases at V and 8 bases at J, with 7 bases in the middle. The CDR3 nucleotides are TGTGCCAGCAGTTACCTCAGGGATGAGCAGTTCTTC. Protein product: CASSYLRDEQFF.

This chain connects TRBV25-1 to TRBJ2-2; tentative D call: TRBD2 (5 bases). The CDR3 contains 13 residues. Germline assignment: CDR1 MGHDK and CDR2 SYGVNS. Trimming stripped 6 bases from V and 4 bases from J, with 9 bases between. CDR3 residues: CASRIASTGELFF. In DNA form, the CDR3 reads TGTGCCAGCAGGATAGCGAGCACCGGGGAGCTGTTTTTT.

This clonotype came up a few times. One end of the junction varies from germline; a read error may be responsible. The V gene is TRBV7-9, the J gene TRBJ1-1; D unclear. The CDR3 covers 13 residues. Germline CDR1 SEHNR, CDR2 FQNEAQ (reference sequence). The CDR3 reads CAGSPRRATEAFF. The CDR3, as DNA: TGTGCCGGCAGCCCACGTCGGGCAACTGAAGCTTTCTTT.

This clonotype appeared a few times. The gene calls are TRBV25-1 and TRBJ1-2; D unclear. The germline V and J ends were trimmed by 1 base and 7 bases, with 7 bases remaining between them. This CDR3 has 12 amino acids. Germline lookup yields CDR1 MGHDK and CDR2 SYGVNS. The CDR3 loop reads CASSESGGGYTF. CDR3 coding DNA: TGTGCCAGCAGTGAATCGGGAGGTGGCTACACCTTC.

The chain is built from TRBV9 and TRBJ2-7; D perhaps matches TRBD1 (6 bases). V was trimmed by 3 bases and J by 10 bases, leaving 17 bases between them. Looked up from germline, CDR1 is SGDLS and CDR2 is YYNGEE. The CDR3 covers 13 residues. CDR3 residues: CASSAQGSRTQYF. The DNA of the CDR3 is TGTGCCAGCAGCGCACAGGGTTCCCGAACCCAGTACTTC.

There are a few counts of this clonotype. The V call is TRBV7-2, the J call TRBJ2-5; 7 bases map to TRBD2. Trimming cost V 1 base and J 4 bases; bases outside gene matches: 9. Germline lookup yields CDR1 SGHTA and CDR2 FQGNSA. The CDR3 has 16 residues. The CDR3 bases are TGTGCCAGCAGCTTAGAACTAGCGATGGTTTTAGAGACCCAGTACTTC. The encoded protein is CASSLELAMVLETQYF. Complete variable domain (other parts from reference TRBV7-2 and TRBJ2-5): GAGVSQSPSNKVTEKGKDVELRCDPISGHTALYWYRQSLGQGLEFLIYFQGNSAPDKSGLPSDRFSAERTGGSVSTLTIQRTQQEDSAVYLCASSLELAMVLETQYFGPGTRLLVL.

V and J are TRBV27 and TRBJ1-2; D perhaps matches TRBD1 (6 bases). The CDR3 sequence is 13 residues long. Looked up from germline, CDR1 is MNHEY and CDR2 is SMNVEV (reference sequence). V was shortened by 8 bases and J by 7 bases, with 17 bases between the two germline ends. The CDR3 spells CASSTGRGLGYTF. The CDR3 DNA sequence: TGTGCCAGCTCAACCGGCAGGGGACTTGGCTACACCTTC.

V is TRBV3-1 and J is TRBJ2-4; D is unresolved. CDR1 is LGHDT, CDR2 YNNKEL, per germline (reference sequence). V was shortened by 1 base and J by 0 bases, with 16 bases between the two germline ends. CDR3 length: 18 amino acids. The CDR3 here is CASSQAGYLKLAKNIQYF. The CDR3 DNA follows: TGTGCCAGCAGCCAAGCGGGCTACCTGAAACTAGCCAAAAACATTCAGTACTTC.

This clonotype was observed many times. This sequence joins TRBV14 and TRBJ1-2; D is ambiguous. Trimming pared 2 bases from V and 6 bases from J, leaving 10 bases between. Germline CDR1 is SGHDN and CDR2 is FVKESK. The CDR3 runs to 13 residues. CDR3: CASSQWVMDGYTF. DNA for the CDR3: TGTGCCAGCAGCCAATGGGTTATGGATGGCTACACCTTC.

This sequence joins TRBV20-1 and TRBJ1-2; no clear D. Germline V gene lookup returns CDR1 DFQATT and CDR2 SNEGSKA (reference sequence). Trimming removed 1 base at V and 0 bases at J, with 9 bases between. CDR3 size: 14 residues. The CDR3 is CSARASGPNYGYTF. The CDR3 region has the DNA TGCAGTGCTAGAGCCTCCGGCCCTAACTATGGCTACACCTTC.

The chain joins TRBV7-8 to TRBJ2-1; maybe TRBD1 (6 bases). In germline, CDR1 is SGHVS, CDR2 FQNEAQ. CDR3 length equals 13 residues. Trimming cost V 3 bases and J 10 bases, with 13 bases left between them. CDR3 region: CASSFGQSYEQFF. The CDR3 nucleotides read TGTGCCAGCAGCTTTGGACAGAGTTACGAGCAGTTCTTC. Complete variable domain (other parts from reference TRBV7-8 and TRBJ2-1): GAGVSQSPRYKVAKRGQDVALRCDPISGHVSLFWYQQALGQGPEFLTYFQNEAQLDKSGLPSDRFFAERPEGSVSTLKIQRTQQEDSAVYLCASSFGQSYEQFFGPGTRLTVL.